The subject of this entry is one T cell receptor (beta chain). The data stem from a study of cytomegalovirus exposure and HLA in healthy donors. Researchers ran the PCR with 60 Vbeta and 13 Jbeta primers. The method was immunoSEQ multiplex PCR; TCRdb's version includes in-frame clones alone and lacks a portion of them. The data contain 200,000 or so clones, over 65% of them singletons. The V gene lost 0 bases and the J gene lost 10 bases, with 15 bases spanning the gap. The germline V gene encodes CDR1 SGHAT and CDR2 FQNNGV. This CDR3 is built from 14 residues. The sequence derives from a human donor in good health. Sequenced material: PBMCs. The chain has TRBV11-2 and TRBJ1-2; weak D call: TRBD1 (5 bases). The CDR3 reads CASSLDADRPPYTF. Here the CDR3 DNA reads TGTGCCAGCAGCTTAGACGCCGACAGACCTCCCTACACCTTC.